This T cell receptor beta chain was recovered during a study of blood T cell repertoires in COVID-19 (dated by TCRdb to the early 2020s). About the study as a whole: Samples from collaborators originated in the United States, Italy and Spain and spanned both the acute and convalescent phases of COVID-19. The material from the prospective study consisted of cDNA or gDNA derived from T cells, B-cell-depleted T cells, or PBMCs. Subjects who had been exposed to COVID-19, were actively infected with it, or had recovered from it provided the deeply sampled blood TCRbeta repertoires that made up the dataset. Where available, HLA class I and class II types were obtained from metadata supplied by the sample provider rather than from assay-based typing. The sample metadata nearly always contained a de-identified subject ID, COVID-19 status, age in years and sex. The repertoires were made available in a free public database intended to serve as a resource for research on the immune response to SARS-CoV-2. The samples were drawn from the first 160 participants of the ongoing ImmuneRACE study and from some 1,300 subjects provided by 6 global collaborators. The paper as a whole reports these results and caveats: Clinical and demographic metadata were provided uncurated, with the amount varying by source and participant.

The collaborating institutions used their own protocols to collect whole blood in K2EDTA tubes. For TCRbeta analysis, collaborators shipped samples as frozen whole blood, isolated PBMCs, or DNA extracted from either of those sample types. TCRbeta CDR3 regions were amplified from genomic DNA by means of the immunoSEQ Assay, a bias-controlled multiplex PCR. Concerning the study's data processing: The number of nucleated cells in each sample was estimated from the amplification of reference gene primers within the assay. Sequence reads were collapsed and filtered to measure the absolute abundance of every unique TCRbeta CDR3 rearrangement. For each sample, productive Simpson clonality was calculated by taking the square root of Simpson's diversity index across productive rearrangements. Imported from immuneACCESS, the table was reduced by TCRdb to in-frame sequences with V and J called. These copies leave out some clones; in studies compared against another copy, an unresolved V gene accounts for under half, and the cause of the remainder is not known. That table furnishes V, J and clone size, whereas the DNA furnished D and trimming. In all, the sample holds 55,000 to 85,000 clones, and approximately 86% of those were seen once. In total, the top ten clones hold approximately 12% of the sample.

As for this clone: The target of this receptor is not known. Base qualities are not at hand, and no much larger clone is one base apart.

The origin of this receptor is a human donor in a cohort sampled during active COVID-19. Sequencing was done on a sample of peripheral blood.

The encoded CDR3 is CASSFPGSGGTGELFF. In nucleotides, the sequence is TGTGCCAGTAGTTTCCCTGGGTCGGGGGGCACCGGGGAGCTGTTTTTT. This sequence uses TRBV19 and TRBJ2-2, and 7 junction bases match TRBD2. Taken from cysteine to phenylalanine, the CDR3 has 16 residues. Only CDR3 DNA is held: 48 bases, read in frame from base 1. Sequences LNHDA (CDR1) and SQIVND (CDR2) are obtained from the germline V gene (reference sequence). The germline V and J ends show losses of 5 bases and 4 bases respectively, and no gene match explains 10 bases of the junction. When the CDR3 is completed using the reference TRBV19 and TRBJ2-2 genes on either side, the full variable domain is DGGITQSPKYLFRKEGQNVTLSCEQNLNHDAMYWYRQDPGQGLRLIYYSQIVNDFQKGDIAEGYSVSREKKESFPLTVTSAQKNPTAFYLCASSFPGSGGTGELFFGEGSRLTVL.